Given below is one T cell receptor (beta chain) in context. Its antigen remains unknown. The V gene's germline CDR1 is SGHVS and CDR2 FNYEAQ. The V and J ends lost 3 bases and 7 bases, in that order; junction bases with no gene match: 5. The CDR3 totals 15 residues. This sample stems from a study of OX40 agonist ivuxolimab in advanced cancers. This table comes from immunoSEQ multiplex PCR, and its TCRdb copy is limited to in-frame clones, with some not included. The sample contains about 45,000 clones, about 79% of which appear only once. Study conclusions and caveats: Expanded clones were, on average, more numerous among CD8+ T cells than CD4+.

A history of autoimmune disease or systemic immunosuppression excluded patients. The sample consisted of CD4+ or CD8+ T cells sorted from blood, taken in a trial of the OX40 agonist ivuxolimab. The chain uses TRBV7-6 and TRBJ2-1; 11 nucleotides agree with TRBD2. This clonotype originated in an adult with an advanced solid tumor such as melanoma, head and neck, liver or kidney cancer. The CDR3 DNA sequence: TGTGCCAGCAGCTTCCTTAGCGGGAGGGTGAATGAGCAGTTCTTC. This translates into CASSFLSGRVNEQFF.